Listed below are T cell receptor beta chains from one sample, sequenced in a study of CD8+CD57+ T cells in acquired aplastic anemia. MiXCR, applied by TCRdb to the reads, yields one record per CDR3 protein. Of about 290,000 distinct CDR3 sequences in the sample, under 60% were seen once. The sequencing sample was made of sorted CD4+, CD8+, or CD8+CD57+ T cells (not recorded which) from PBMCs. The receptors stem from a human donor with aplastic anemia. CDR3s include the opening cysteine and the closing phenylalanine or tryptophan. Each record gives: CDR3 protein, CDR3 DNA, V gene, clone size, D gene, J gene. A D gene is named only where the DNA matches it firmly. Size is stated for part of the rows, as once, few or many counts, or as a class when the clone is expanded.

CDR3aa: CASSLVWNEQYF
CDR3nt: TGTGCCAGCAGCTTAGTCTGGAACGAGCAGTACTTC
v_gene: TRBV7-6
abundance: .
d_gene: .
j_gene: TRBJ2-7

CDR3aa: CASSLRRSGENTEAFF
CDR3nt: TGTGCCAGCAGCTTAAGGCGGAGCGGAGAGAACACTGAAGCTTTCTTT
v_gene: TRBV7-8
abundance: many
d_gene: .
j_gene: TRBJ1-1

CDR3aa: CASRRSEPRQRIYEQYF
CDR3nt: TGTGCCAGCCGACGCTCCGAACCTAGACAGAGAATTTACGAGCAGTACTTC
v_gene: TRBV25-1
abundance: few
d_gene: .
j_gene: TRBJ2-7

CDR3aa: CSVEGRGQYF
CDR3nt: TGCAGCGTTGAGGGCCGGGGCCAGTACTTC
v_gene: TRBV29-1
abundance: .
d_gene: .
j_gene: TRBJ2-5

CDR3aa: CSATGVSSSYEQYF
CDR3nt: TGCAGTGCTACGGGGGTTTCGAGCTCCTACGAGCAGTACTTC
v_gene: TRBV20-1
abundance: few
d_gene: .
j_gene: TRBJ2-7

CDR3aa: CASSLTGGSPLHF
CDR3nt: TGTGCCAGCAGCTTAACGGGGGGTTCACCCCTCCACTTT
v_gene: TRBV7-3
abundance: .
d_gene: .
j_gene: TRBJ1-6

CDR3aa: CAISESSTAGEQYF
CDR3nt: TGTGCCATCAGTGAGTCATCAACGGCGGGCGAGCAGTACTTC
v_gene: TRBV10-3
abundance: .
d_gene: .
j_gene: TRBJ2-7

CDR3aa: CASSLKGPPHEQYF
CDR3nt: TGTGCCAGCAGTTTAAAAGGTCCTCCCCACGAGCAGTACTTC
v_gene: TRBV24-1
abundance: once
d_gene: .
j_gene: TRBJ2-7

CDR3aa: CAGSRQGVGELFF
CDR3nt: TGTGCCGGCAGTAGACAGGGGGTGGGGGAGCTGTTCTTT
v_gene: TRBV2
abundance: .
d_gene: TRBD1
j_gene: TRBJ2-2

CDR3aa: CSVEGGTPPPATQYF
CDR3nt: TGCAGTGTTGAAGGAGGGACTCCCCCCCCGGCTACGCAGTATTTT
v_gene: TRBV29-1
abundance: .
d_gene: .
j_gene: TRBJ2-3

CDR3aa: CASGLAGGSYNEQFF
CDR3nt: TGCGCCAGCGGACTAGCGGGGGGCTCCTACAATGAGCAGTTCTTC
v_gene: TRBV5-1
abundance: many
d_gene: TRBD2
j_gene: TRBJ2-1

CDR3aa: CASTGQGQSEQFF
CDR3nt: TGTGCCAGCACCGGACAGGGGCAAAGTGAGCAGTTCTTC
v_gene: TRBV7-9
abundance: few
d_gene: TRBD1
j_gene: TRBJ2-1

CDR3aa: CSVGPGGQFF
CDR3nt: TGCAGCGTTGGCCCCGGGGGGCAGTTCTTC
v_gene: TRBV29-1
abundance: .
d_gene: .
j_gene: TRBJ2-1

CDR3aa: CASSYVSSGANVLTF
CDR3nt: TGTGCCAGCAGTTACGTCAGCTCTGGGGCCAACGTCCTGACTTTC
v_gene: TRBV6-6
abundance: .
d_gene: .
j_gene: TRBJ2-6

CDR3aa: CATSTDREYTEAFF
CDR3nt: TGTGCCACCAGCACTGACAGGGAATACACTGAAGCTTTCTTT
v_gene: TRBV15
abundance: .
d_gene: TRBD1
j_gene: TRBJ1-1

CDR3aa: CASSPVGQALSYEQYF
CDR3nt: TGTGCCAGCAGCCCCGTGGGTCAAGCGTTATCCTACGAGCAGTACTTC
v_gene: TRBV7-9
abundance: .
d_gene: .
j_gene: TRBJ2-7

CDR3aa: CASSTTGVGNQPQHF
CDR3nt: TGTGCCAGTAGTACGACAGGGGTTGGCAATCAGCCCCAGCATTTT
v_gene: TRBV19
abundance: once
d_gene: TRBD1
j_gene: TRBJ1-5

CDR3aa: CASSLGQGDYNEQFF
CDR3nt: TGTGCCAGCAGCTTAGGGCAGGGGGACTACAATGAGCAGTTCTTC
v_gene: TRBV7-6
abundance: .
d_gene: TRBD1
j_gene: TRBJ2-1

CDR3aa: CSTTGGHRDEQYF
CDR3nt: TGCAGTACTACAGGGGGCCATAGGGACGAGCAGTACTTC
v_gene: TRBV20-1
abundance: .
d_gene: TRBD1
j_gene: TRBJ2-7

CDR3aa: CASSSLGQNPGNTIYF
CDR3nt: TGTGCCAGCAGCTCGCTGGGACAGAACCCTGGAAACACCATATATTTT
v_gene: TRBV7-8
abundance: .
d_gene: TRBD1
j_gene: TRBJ1-3

CDR3aa: CSAQPGHFEKLFF
CDR3nt: TGCAGTGCTCAGCCGGGACATTTCGAAAAACTGTTTTTT
v_gene: TRBV20-1
abundance: many
d_gene: .
j_gene: TRBJ1-4

CDR3aa: CASSEGLEVGAQYF
CDR3nt: TGTGCCAGCAGTGAAGGACTAGAGGTCGGGGCGCAGTATTTT
v_gene: TRBV12-3/TRBV12-4
abundance: few
d_gene: TRBD2
j_gene: TRBJ2-3

CDR3aa: CASSQDDATYEQYF
CDR3nt: TGTGCCAGCAGCCAAGATGACGCGACCTACGAGCAGTACTTC
v_gene: TRBV4-2
abundance: many
d_gene: .
j_gene: TRBJ2-7

CDR3aa: CASSQITDTQYF
CDR3nt: TGCGCCAGCAGCCAAATCACAGATACGCAGTATTTT
v_gene: TRBV5-1
abundance: many
d_gene: .
j_gene: TRBJ2-3

CDR3aa: CASTPRDKGGQTGEQFF
CDR3nt: TGTGCCAGCACCCCCAGAGACAAGGGGGGGCAGACCGGGGAGCAGTTCTTC
v_gene: TRBV12-3/TRBV12-4
abundance: .
d_gene: .
j_gene: TRBJ2-1

CDR3aa: CASSAGTGNNYGYTF
CDR3nt: TGTGCCAGCAGTGCCGGGACAGGGAACAACTATGGCTACACCTTC
v_gene: TRBV6-1
abundance: many
d_gene: TRBD1
j_gene: TRBJ1-2

CDR3aa: CASTEQGLDNSPLHF
CDR3nt: TGTGCCAGTACCGAACAGGGTCTGGATAATTCACCCCTCCACTTT
v_gene: TRBV19
abundance: many
d_gene: .
j_gene: TRBJ1-6

CDR3aa: CASSQGSSGGAPQYF
CDR3nt: TGTGCCAGCAGCCAAGGGTCTAGCGGGGGGGCCCCCCAGTACTTC
v_gene: TRBV9
abundance: .
d_gene: TRBD2
j_gene: TRBJ2-5

CDR3aa: CATSREAGGVYEQYF
CDR3nt: TGTGCCACCAGCAGGGAAGCAGGGGGAGTCTACGAGCAGTACTTC
v_gene: TRBV15
abundance: .
d_gene: TRBD1
j_gene: TRBJ2-7